The present TCR beta chain was sequenced within a study of cytomegalovirus exposure and HLA in healthy donors. PCR amplification relied on 60 Vbeta primers (plus 13 Jbeta primers). Generated by immunoSEQ multiplex PCR, the TCRdb table keeps only in-frame clones and is missing some. The repertoire has approximately 150,000 clones, 70% to 80% of them found once; the top ten carry 1.6%. The length of the CDR3 is 14 residues. Germline CDR1 SGHNT, CDR2 YENEEA. V trimming: 6 bases; J trimming: 10 bases; junction bases outside the gene matches: 9. The V call is TRBV11-3, the J call TRBJ2-1; 10 bases line up with TRBD1. Material for sequencing was PBMCs. The receptor comes from a female donor in good health and CMV-seronegative. The CDR3 region is CASSPGTGVEEQFF. The CDR3 DNA sequence: TGTGCCAGCAGTCCCGGGACAGGGGTGGAGGAGCAGTTCTTC.